This T cell receptor beta chain appears in the sequencing data of a study of cytomegalovirus exposure and HLA in healthy donors. Germline lookup yields CDR1 MDHEN and CDR2 SYDVKM. CDR3 length equals 16 residues. Deletions cut 2 bases from V and 1 base from J, with 12 bases between. Overall study results and limits: Overall, around 160 TCR beta chains were annotated as cytomegalovirus-associated. Indistinguishable V segments such as TRBV6-2 and TRBV6-3 were excluded.

Points on this clone: Its matching antigen is unknown.

The PCR had 60 Vbeta and 13 Jbeta primers. Measured with immunoSEQ multiplex PCR; TCRdb has only the in-frame clones, and not every one. The table has more than 90,000 clones, 76% seen once. This sequence was found in a man in his forties in good health and CMV-seronegative. Sequencing input: PBMCs. The chain employs TRBV28 and TRBJ2-1, with a tentative D call TRBD1 (6 bases). The CDR3 reads CASSLQQGWSYNEQFF. Written as DNA, the CDR3 is TGTGCCAGCAGTTTACAACAGGGATGGTCCTACAATGAGCAGTTCTTC.